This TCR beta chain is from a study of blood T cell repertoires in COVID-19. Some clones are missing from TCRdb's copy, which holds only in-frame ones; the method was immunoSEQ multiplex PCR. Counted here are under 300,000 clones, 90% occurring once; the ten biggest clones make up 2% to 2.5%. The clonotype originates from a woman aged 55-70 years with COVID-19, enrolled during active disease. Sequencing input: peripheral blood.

The CDR3 here is CASSIGGGDYNEQFF. In nucleotides, the CDR3 is TGTGCCAGTAGTATAGGAGGGGGTGATTACAATGAGCAGTTCTTC. J is TRBJ2-1 and V is TRBV19; D may be TRBD1 (6 bases). V was pared by 1 base and J by 4 bases, with 11 bases between. The CDR3 is 15 amino acids. The V gene's germline CDR1 is LNHDA and CDR2 SQIVND (reference sequence).